This is a list of T cell receptor beta chains from one sample in a study of blood T cells in healthy people across ages. In TCRdb, the 5' RACE reads were re-called with MiXCR into one record per CDR3 protein. This table holds about 1.4 million distinct CDR3 sequences, approximately 63% found once. The sequencing sample was made of blood. These receptor sequences come from a man younger than 35 in good health. Both conserved end residues are part of each CDR3. A D gene is named only where the DNA matches it firmly. Clone size, where shown, is once, few, many, or a class for clones that have expanded.

j_call v_call d_call clone_size cdr3_aa cdr3_nt
TRBJ2-1 TRBV27 NA few CASSKIMGSNEQFF TGTGCCAGCAGTAAAATCATGGGGTCGAATGAGCAGTTCTTC
TRBJ2-3 TRBV4-3 NA NA CASSQDPTGDTQYF TGCGCCAGCAGCCAAGATCCAACCGGGGATACGCAGTATTTT
TRBJ2-7 TRBV7-6 TRBD1 NA CASSHRDSKSSYEQYF TGTGCCAGCAGTCATCGGGACAGCAAGAGCTCCTACGAGCAGTACTTC
TRBJ2-7 TRBV27 TRBD1 NA CASSSGQGHSYEQYF TGTGCCAGCAGCTCGGGACAGGGGCACTCCTACGAGCAGTACTTC
TRBJ2-7 TRBV3-1 TRBD2 NA CASSRTSGNEQYF TGTGCCAGCAGCCGTACTAGCGGGAACGAGCAGTACTTC
TRBJ1-2 TRBV27 NA few CASSPGTPTNYGYTF TGTGCCAGCAGTCCAGGGACACCGACTAACTATGGCTACACCTTC
TRBJ1-2 TRBV4-3 NA NA CASSPRGTGDYTF TGCGCCAGCAGCCCTCGGGGTACGGGGGACTACACCTTC
TRBJ2-1 TRBV7-9 NA few CASSLVVGPYNEQFF TGTGCCAGCAGCTTAGTAGTGGGCCCTTACAATGAGCAGTTCTTC
TRBJ2-7 TRBV12-3/TRBV12-4 NA NA CASKPGLGTYEQYF TGTGCCAGCAAACCGGGACTGGGAACCTACGAGCAGTACTTC
TRBJ1-2 TRBV28 NA NA CASSETSRGGGYTF TGTGCCAGCAGTGAAACGTCCAGGGGCGGGGGCTACACCTTC
TRBJ2-7 TRBV5-5 NA NA CASSLRWERSEQYF TGTGCCAGCAGCTTGAGGTGGGAGCGAAGCGAGCAGTACTTC
TRBJ2-7 TRBV5-1 NA NA CASATRSSYEQYF TGCGCCAGCGCTACCAGGAGCTCCTACGAGCAGTACTTC
TRBJ2-1 TRBV10-3 TRBD1 few CAIRDDRDRGIDEQFF TGTGCCATCAGAGACGACCGGGACAGGGGGATCGATGAGCAGTTCTTC
TRBJ2-7 TRBV7-9 NA NA CASSSDLGVSYEQYF TGTGCCAGCAGCTCGGACCTTGGGGTCTCCTACGAGCAGTACTTC
TRBJ2-7 TRBV6-1 NA NA CASSESPASYEQYF TGTGCCAGCAGTGAATCCCCGGCCTCCTACGAGCAGTACTTC
TRBJ2-7 TRBV7-2 TRBD1 NA CASGFQGARYEQYF TGTGCCAGCGGCTTCCAGGGGGCGCGCTACGAGCAGTACTTC
TRBJ2-1 TRBV4-2 TRBD1 NA CASTERQGAYNEQFF TGTGCCAGCACCGAAAGACAGGGGGCCTACAATGAGCAGTTCTTC
TRBJ2-7 TRBV20-1 NA NA CSANSGTSRHEQYF TGCAGTGCTAATTCCGGGACGTCGCGCCACGAGCAGTACTTC
TRBJ2-7 TRBV7-2 NA NA CASSFISNPNYEQYF TGTGCCAGCAGCTTCATATCGAACCCCAACTACGAGCAGTACTTC
TRBJ2-7 TRBV4-1 TRBD1 NA CASSQVRGQYEQYF TGCGCCAGCAGCCAAGTACGGGGACAGTACGAGCAGTACTTC
TRBJ1-6 TRBV4-1 NA many CASSQGNSPLHF TGCGCCAGCAGCCAAGGCAATTCACCCCTCCACTTT
TRBJ2-7 TRBV29-1 TRBD1 few CSVEEGTGLYEQYF TGCAGCGTTGAAGAAGGGACAGGTCTCTACGAGCAGTACTTC
TRBJ1-2 TRBV6-5 NA NA CASSRTSEFYGYTF TGTGCCAGCAGCCGAACCTCGGAATTCTATGGCTACACCTTC
TRBJ2-7 TRBV29-1 NA NA CSVEDGHKQYF TGCAGCGTTGAAGACGGCCATAAGCAGTACTTC
TRBJ1-4 TRBV28 NA NA CASSLPRNKATNEKLFF TGTGCCAGCAGTTTGCCACGTAATAAAGCAACTAATGAAAAACTGTTTTTT
TRBJ2-3 TRBV7-2 NA NA CASSLGILWGAGTDTQYF TGTGCCAGCAGCTTAGGAATCTTGTGGGGGGCCGGCACAGATACGCAGTATTTT
TRBJ2-2 TRBV6-1 NA NA CASRDADGTNTGELFF TGTGCCAGCAGGGACGCGGACGGAACGAACACCGGGGAGCTGTTTTTT
TRBJ2-7 TRBV6-5 NA NA CASSLTYYSYEQYF TGTGCCAGCAGCCTGACATACTACTCCTACGAGCAGTACTTC
TRBJ2-7 TRBV7-2 TRBD2 NA CASSAGLATYEQYF TGTGCCAGCAGCGCTGGACTAGCGACCTACGAGCAGTACTTC
TRBJ1-2 TRBV4-3 TRBD1 few CASSQVRTGAIHGYTF TGCGCCAGCAGCCAAGTCCGGACAGGTGCTATCCATGGCTACACCTTC
TRBJ2-1 TRBV11-1 TRBD2 NA CASSLRTSGSTQQFF TGTGCCAGCAGCCTCCGGACTAGCGGGAGTACACAGCAGTTCTTC